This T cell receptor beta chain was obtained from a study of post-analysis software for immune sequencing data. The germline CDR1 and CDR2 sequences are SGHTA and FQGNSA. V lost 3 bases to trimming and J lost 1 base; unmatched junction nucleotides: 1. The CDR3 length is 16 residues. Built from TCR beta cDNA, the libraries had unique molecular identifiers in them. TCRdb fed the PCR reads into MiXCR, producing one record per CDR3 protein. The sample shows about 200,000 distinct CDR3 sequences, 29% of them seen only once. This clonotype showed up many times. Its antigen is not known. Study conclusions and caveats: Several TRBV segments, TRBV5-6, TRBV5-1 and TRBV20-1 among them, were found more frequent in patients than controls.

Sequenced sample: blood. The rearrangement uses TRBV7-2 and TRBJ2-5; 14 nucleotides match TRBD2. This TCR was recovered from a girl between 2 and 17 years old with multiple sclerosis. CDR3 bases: TGTGCCAGCAGCTTGGGGACTAGCGGGGGCCAAGAGACCCAGTACTTC. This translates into CASSLGTSGGQETQYF.